This T cell receptor beta chain was identified during a study of Tregs in tolerant kidney transplant recipients. The CDR3 extends over 15 amino acids. V shed 1 base and J shed 8 bases, with 15 bases lying between them. CDR1 SGHDN and CDR2 FVKESK come from the germline V gene. Points on this clone: What it binds is not known.

Produced via immunoSEQ multiplex PCR; TCRdb's table is partial and in-frame only. The sample yields about 100,000 clones, roughly 90% seen once. General study findings and limits: No direct test of biological reproducibility was done here.

The J gene is TRBJ2-1, the V gene TRBV14; D possibly corresponds to TRBD1 (6 bases). The TCR was taken from a human donor who received a combined kidney and bone marrow transplant. The input for sequencing was CD4+ T cells from blood, taken before the transplant. The CDR3 nucleotides read TGTGCCAGCAGCCAAGTAATGGGGGCCCCGGATGAGCAGTTCTTC. Protein: CASSQVMGAPDEQFF.